A single sample is the source of the 26 T cell receptor beta chains below, sequenced in a study of blood T cell repertoires in COVID-19. TCRdb's copy holds only in-frame clones and misses some; the assay was immunoSEQ multiplex PCR. The table records around 150,000 clones, about 87% of them present only once. Material for sequencing was peripheral blood. These receptors came from a woman aged 55-70 years who had recovered from COVID-19.

The chain combines TRBV7-3 with TRBJ2-3; TRBD1 might be the D (5 bases). Trimming pared 1 base from V and 0 bases from J, leaving 5 bases between. CDR1 SGHTA and CDR2 FQGTGA come from the germline V gene. This CDR3 spans 14 amino acids. The CDR3 nucleotides are TGTGCCAGCAGCTTAAGGGGCAGCACAGATACGCAGTATTTT. This codes for CASSLRGSTDTQYF.

The chain is built from TRBV4-3 and TRBJ2-5; 8 bases match TRBD2. Germline lookup yields CDR1 LGHNA and CDR2 YSLEER. The CDR3 consists of 14 residues. Trimming cost V 0 bases and J 7 bases; bases outside gene matches: 4. This CDR3 is CASSQEGLVGTQYF. DNA for the CDR3: TGCGCCAGCAGCCAAGAGGGACTAGTGGGGACCCAGTACTTC.

In the case of this clone: Other DNA sequences in the same sample also yield this CDR3. The J gene is TRBJ2-5, the V gene TRBV5-1; 7 nucleotides line up with TRBD1. Germline CDR1 and CDR2: SGHRS and YFSETQ. This CDR3 region has 14 residues. J lost 5 bases, V lost 0 bases, and 4 bases had no gene match. CDR3 in DNA: TGCGCCAGCAGCTTGGGGGACAGAGGGGAGACCCAGTACTTC. Amino acids: CASSLGDRGETQYF.

The chain couples TRBV7-8 to TRBJ2-1; 8 bases align to TRBD2. The CDR3 totals 18 residues. The V segment lost 6 bases and the J segment 0 bases; nucleotides outside the gene matches: 13. From germline, CDR1 is SGHVS and CDR2 FQNEAQ. CDR3 in amino acids: CASSPPPGGGSSYNEQFF. DNA for the CDR3: TGTGCCAGCAGTCCCCCTCCGGGCGGGGGGTCCTCCTACAATGAGCAGTTCTTC.

The chain couples TRBV29-1 to TRBJ2-3; D gene uncertain. The CDR3 has 11 residues. V lost 7 bases to trimming and J lost 4 bases, with 9 bases between them. The germline gives CDR1 SQVTM, CDR2 ANQGSEA. For the CDR3, the DNA is TGCAGCGCCCACATTGCAGATACGCAGTATTTT. Translation gives CSAHIADTQYF.

The chain is built from TRBV24-1 and TRBJ2-1, with 8 bases lining up with TRBD2. V was pared by 3 bases and J by 8 bases, with 8 bases of the junction left unmatched. Germline V gene sequence: CDR1 KGHDR, CDR2 SFDVKD. The CDR3 spans 15 residues. This CDR3 is CATSDAGTSGDEQFF. The CDR3 DNA follows: TGTGCCACCAGTGATGCCGGGACTAGTGGGGATGAGCAGTTCTTC.

The chain uses TRBV6-1 and TRBJ2-3, with TRBD1 matching over 7 bases. The CDR3 runs 17 residues. V lost 4 bases, J lost 2 bases, and 12 bases stayed unmatched. Germline CDR1 reads MNHNS; CDR2 reads SASEGT. CDR3 sequence: CASSGFSGQVITDTQYF. The CDR3 coding sequence is TGTGCCAGCAGTGGGTTTTCAGGACAGGTTATCACAGATACGCAGTATTTT.

The J gene is TRBJ2-2, the V gene TRBV10-1; perhaps TRBD1 as D (6 bases). The CDR3 is made up of 14 amino acids. Trimming took off 7 bases at V and 1 base at J, with 10 bases between the two ends. Germline CDR1 reads WNHNN; CDR2 reads SYGVQD (reference sequence). The CDR3 protein is CASTGQLNTGELFF. In DNA form, the CDR3 reads TGCGCCAGCACAGGACAGCTGAACACCGGGGAGCTGTTTTTT.

This clone is deemed medium-sized. The gene calls are TRBV6-4 and TRBJ1-2; D is possibly TRBD1 (5 bases). CDR1 and CDR2 from the germline V gene are MRHNA and SNTAGT. The CDR3 sequence is 12 residues long. Trimming stripped 6 bases from V and 7 bases from J, with 12 bases between. The CDR3 spells CASSHEGLGYTF. The CDR3 DNA sequence: TGTGCCAGCAGCCATGAGGGACTTGGCTACACCTTC.

The chain employs TRBV3-1 (or the pseudogene TRBV3-2) and TRBJ1-6; 7 nucleotides match TRBD1. The length of the CDR3 is 14 residues. J gave up 7 bases and V 5 bases, and 5 bases lay outside the gene matches. CDR1 and CDR2 from the germline V gene are LGHDT and YNNKEL (reference sequence). The CDR3 spells CASSFTGDNSPLHF. CDR3 nucleotide sequence: TGTGCCAGCAGCTTCACAGGGGACAATTCACCCCTCCACTTT.

V usage is TRBV28 and J usage is TRBJ2-1; tentative D call: TRBD1 (5 bases). This CDR3 has 13 residues. Germline lookup yields CDR1 MDHEN and CDR2 SYDVKM. Trimming cost V 5 bases and J 6 bases, with 11 bases left between them. The CDR3 here is CASSGDSSNEQFF. The CDR3 coding sequence is TGTGCCAGCAGTGGCGACAGCAGCAATGAGCAGTTCTTC.

V and J are TRBV16 and TRBJ1-1; TRBD1 might be the D (6 bases). Per the germline V gene, CDR1 is KGHSY and CDR2 is FQNENV. The length of the CDR3 is 13 residues. V lost 2 bases and J lost 8, with 12 bases in between. In DNA, the CDR3 is TGTGCCAGCAGCCAAGTCTTACAGGGCGAAGCTTTCTTT. Residues: CASSQVLQGEAFF.

The V and J genes are TRBV27 and TRBJ2-1; TRBD1 matches at 7 bases. J gave up 0 bases and V 7 bases, and 6 bases lay outside the gene matches. In germline, CDR1 is MNHEY, CDR2 SMNVEV (reference sequence). The CDR3 is made up of 15 amino acids. The CDR3 loop reads CASTLYRGSYNEQFF. The CDR3 coding sequence is TGTGCCAGCACTCTATACAGGGGCTCCTACAATGAGCAGTTCTTC.

With regard to this clone: The junction and the germline gene differ at one end; a read error may be behind it. The J gene is TRBJ1-1, the V gene TRBV30; 9 bases align to TRBD1. The germline gives CDR1 GTSNPN, CDR2 SVGIG (reference sequence). CDR3 length: 12 amino acids. CDR3 loop: CAWSVSQGAGGF. The CDR3 DNA follows: TGTGCCTGGAGTGTATCACAGGGGGCCGGAGGCTTT. The whole variable domain, remainder taken from reference TRBV30 and TRBJ1-1, is SQTIHQWPATLVQPVGSPLSLECTVEGTSNPNLYWYRQAAGRGLQLLFYSVGIGQISSEVPQNLSASRPQDRQFILSSKKLLLSDSGFYLCAWSVSQGAGGFGQGTRLTVV.

The chain recombines TRBV6-5 with TRBJ1-2; D call uncertain. This CDR3 region has 15 residues. Trimming cost V 5 bases and J 4 bases, with 17 bases left between them. Germline-derived CDR1 and CDR2 are MNHEY and SVGAGI. In nucleotides, the CDR3 is TGTGCCAGCAGTCAGGAGGACCCGATAGGCTATGGCTACACCTTC. It codes for CASSQEDPIGYGYTF.

This clone occurred once. The V and J genes are TRBV10-3 and TRBJ2-1; 14 positions match TRBD2. V dropped 9 bases and J dropped 8; count of bases not matched to a gene: 6. In germline, CDR1 is ENHRY, CDR2 SYGVKD. The CDR3 consists of 14 residues. For the CDR3, the DNA is TGTGCCATTACGACTAGCGGGGGGGTGGATGAGCAGTTCTTC. Translated: CAITTSGGVDEQFF.

This chain connects TRBV2 to TRBJ1-4, with no clear D. The germline CDR1 and CDR2 sequences are SNHLY and FYNNEI. Trimming removed 6 bases at V and 2 bases at J, with 13 bases between. The CDR3 totals 15 residues. The CDR3: CASSTLVSTNEKLFF. The CDR3 DNA reads TGTGCCAGCAGCACTTTGGTTTCCACTAATGAAAAACTGTTTTTT.

This clone occurred a few times. The chain joins TRBV6-5 to TRBJ1-3; 9 nucleotides line up with TRBD1. In germline, CDR1 is MNHEY, CDR2 SVGAGI. V shed 6 bases, J shed 3 bases, and the junction held 3 bases outside the gene matches. The CDR3 loop spans 14 amino acids. This CDR3 is CASRATGGGNTIYF. In DNA, the CDR3 is TGTGCCAGCAGAGCGACAGGGGGTGGAAACACCATATATTTT.

The rearrangement links TRBV5-4 to TRBJ2-5; 7 bases align to TRBD1. CDR3 length: 19 residues. Germline CDR1 reads SGHNT; CDR2 reads YYREEE (reference sequence). J was trimmed by 6 bases and V by 4 bases; bases with no gene match: 24. CDR3 sequence reads: CASSPRRFVTGDNEQTQYF. The CDR3 nucleotides are TGTGCCAGCAGCCCCCGCCGTTTTGTAACAGGGGACAACGAACAGACCCAGTACTTC. The whole variable domain, remainder taken from reference TRBV5-4 and TRBJ2-5, is ETGVTQSPTHLIKTRGQQVTLRCSSQSGHNTVSWYQQALGQGPQFIFQYYREEENGRGNFPPRFSGLQFPNYSSELNVNALELDDSALYLCASSPRRFVTGDNEQTQYFGPGTRLLVL.

V is TRBV7-2 and J is TRBJ2-7; 7 nucleotides agree with TRBD1. The germline V gene encodes CDR1 SGHTA and CDR2 FQGNSA. After removal of 1 base from V and 6 bases from J, the junction contained 6 bases not matched to a gene. CDR3 length equals 14 residues. The CDR3: CASSLVEGAGEQYF. In nucleotides, the CDR3 is TGTGCCAGCAGCTTAGTTGAGGGGGCGGGCGAGCAGTACTTC.

The chain couples TRBV5-8 to TRBJ2-4, with a weak D call TRBD2 (6 bases). The V end lost 6 bases, the J end lost 6 bases, and 16 bases lay between the germline ends. Germline V gene sequence: CDR1 SGHTS, CDR2 YDEGEE. The CDR3 length is 14 residues. The DNA for the CDR3 is TGTGCCAGCACCCGCGGTGGAGGGCCAAACATTCAGTACTTC. Its protein product is CASTRGGGPNIQYF.

The gene calls are TRBV11-1 and TRBJ2-7, with TRBD1 as a possible D gene (6 bases). CDR3 length: 13 residues. The germline V gene encodes CDR1 SGHAT and CDR2 FQDESV (reference sequence). Trimming stripped 6 bases from V and 3 bases from J, with 12 bases between. CDR3 nucleotide sequence: TGTGCCAGCAGACCTGGGACACACTACGAGCAGTACTTC. This translates into CASRPGTHYEQYF.

This chain links TRBV4-2 with TRBJ2-3, with D possibly being TRBD2 (5 bases). The ends were cut back, 4 bases at V and 1 base at J, with 15 bases in the middle. The CDR3 consists of 16 residues. Germline V lookup: CDR1 LGHNA, CDR2 YNFKEQ. This CDR3 is CASSLEGGSGTDTQYF. Written as DNA, the CDR3 is TGTGCCAGCAGCCTCGAAGGTGGGAGCGGCACAGATACGCAGTATTTT.

The chain carries TRBV5-4 and TRBJ1-2, with 7 positions matching TRBD1. J gave up 7 bases and V 0 bases, and 9 bases lay outside the gene matches. Germline values: CDR1 SGHNT, CDR2 YYREEE (reference sequence). The CDR3 spans 15 residues. The chain's CDR3 is CASSLDQYDRVGYTF. Here the CDR3 DNA reads TGTGCCAGCAGCTTGGACCAATACGACAGGGTTGGCTACACCTTC.

The CDR3 DNA reads as TGTGCCAGCTCCCGGGGGGCCGATCAGCCCCAGCATTTT. Translated: CASSRGADQPQHF. The rearrangement uses TRBV14 and TRBJ1-5; D possibly corresponds to TRBD1 (6 bases). V was trimmed by 8 bases and J by 5 bases, leaving 13 bases between them. Per the germline V gene, CDR1 is SGHDN and CDR2 is FVKESK. The CDR3 length is 13 residues.

The chain is built from TRBV6-6 and TRBJ1-2, with D uncertain. Germline V lookup: CDR1 MNHNY, CDR2 SVGAGI (reference sequence). With 5 bases removed from V and 2 bases from J, the gap between germline ends came to 6 bases. This CDR3 comprises 12 residues. This chain's CDR3 is CASSDGNYGYTF. For the CDR3, the DNA is TGTGCCAGCAGTGACGGGAACTATGGCTACACCTTC.